The 9 T cell receptor beta chains listed next were all sequenced from one sample in a study of cytomegalovirus exposure and HLA in healthy donors. The primer mix had 60 Vbeta and 13 Jbeta primers. Measured with immunoSEQ multiplex PCR; TCRdb has only the in-frame clones, and not every one. The table shows roughly 140,000 clones, with over 55% occurring only once. The sequenced sample was PBMCs. These receptors all come from a man between 40 and 49 years old in good health and CMV-seronegative.

J is TRBJ2-7 and V is TRBV11-2; D is unclear. Per germline, CDR1 SGHAT and CDR2 FQNNGV. The V end lost 5 bases, the J end lost 2 bases, and 16 bases lay between the germline ends. The CDR3 is 15 amino acids. The CDR3 nucleotides read TGTGCCAGCAGCCCCCAACAGCTGAGTGCCTACGAGCAGTACTTC. It specifies CASSPQQLSAYEQYF.

This clone was picked up one time. V gene TRBV14 combines with J gene TRBJ1-4; no firm D call. Looked up from germline, CDR1 is SGHDN and CDR2 is FVKESK. Trimming shortened V by 1 base and J by 8 bases, and 5 bases separated the two germline ends. The CDR3 totals 12 residues. CDR3 protein: CASSQAGEKLFF. The CDR3 DNA is TGTGCCAGCAGCCAAGCAGGCGAAAAACTGTTTTTT.

The rearrangement links TRBV30 to TRBJ2-7; D possibly corresponds to TRBD1 (6 bases). Germline V gene sequence: CDR1 GTSNPN, CDR2 SVGIG (reference sequence). The V gene lost 2 bases and the J gene lost 2 bases, with 19 bases spanning the gap. The CDR3 spans 16 residues. CDR3 coding DNA: TGTGCCTGGAGTAACCCCGCCGGACAGTATCCCTACGAGCAGTACTTC. Translation: CAWSNPAGQYPYEQYF.

This chain links TRBV5-1 with TRBJ1-2; D is uncertain. This CDR3 is 14 amino acids long. V was cut by 4 bases and J by 4 bases, with 14 bases left in between. CDR1 and CDR2 from the germline V gene are SGHRS and YFSETQ. The CDR3 is CASSTDGVGYGYTF. In nucleotides, the CDR3 is TGCGCCAGCAGCACCGACGGGGTGGGCTATGGCTACACCTTC.

The chain has TRBV12-5 and TRBJ1-6; 7 bases fit TRBD1. The CDR3 runs to 17 residues. Germline-derived CDR1 and CDR2 are LGHNT and FRNRAP. The J segment lost 9 bases and the V segment lost 0 bases, leaving 11 bases of the junction unmatched. This CDR3 reads CASGLVGTTQGGSPLHF. As DNA, the CDR3 is TGTGCTAGTGGTTTGGTGGGGACGACTCAGGGGGGTTCACCCCTCCACTTT.

This sequence joins TRBV9 and TRBJ2-2; D is unclear. The V end was cut by 0 bases, the J end by 4 bases, with 7 bases between. The CDR3 runs to 14 residues. Germline loops: CDR1 SGDLS, CDR2 YYNGEE. The DNA for the CDR3 is TGTGCCAGCAGCGTAGTACAGACCACCGGGGAGCTGTTTTTT. Its protein product is CASSVVQTTGELFF. The whole variable domain, remainder taken from reference TRBV9 and TRBJ2-2, is DSGVTQTPKHLITATGQRVTLRCSPRSGDLSVYWYQQSLDQGLQFLIQYYNGEERAKGNILERFSAQQFPDLHSELNLSSLELGDSALYFCASSVVQTTGELFFGEGSRLTVL.

This clone was counted between two and nine times. The chain carries TRBV7-9 and TRBJ1-4; D ambiguous. Trimming shortened V by 6 bases and J by 0 bases, and 8 bases separated the two germline ends. Germline-derived CDR1 and CDR2 are SEHNR and FQNEAQ (reference sequence). This CDR3 comprises 14 residues. The CDR3 sequence is CASRVSATNEKLFF. The CDR3 DNA sequence: TGTGCCAGCAGGGTATCAGCAACTAATGAAAAACTGTTTTTT. Together with reference TRBV7-9 and TRBJ1-4, the CDR3 gives the full variable domain: DTGVSQNPRHKITKRGQNVTFRCDPISEHNRLYWYRQTLGQGPEFLTYFQNEAQLEKSRLLSDRFSAERPKGSFSTLEIQRTEQGDSAMYLCASRVSATNEKLFFGSGTQLSVL.

The rearrangement links TRBV7-9 to TRBJ1-1; 10 nucleotides match TRBD1. The V gene's germline CDR1 is SEHNR and CDR2 FQNEAQ (reference sequence). This CDR3 spans 14 amino acids. Trimming at V came to 1 base and at J to 7 bases, leaving 3 bases not matched to a gene. The CDR3 DNA sequence: TGTGCCAGCAGCTTAGGCGGGACAGGGGTTGAAGCTTTCTTT. Amino acid sequence: CASSLGGTGVEAFF.

This clone was recorded once. This rearrangement joins TRBV7-9 to TRBJ1-1, with D perhaps TRBD1 (5 bases). The CDR3 extends over 11 amino acids. Germline loops: CDR1 SEHNR, CDR2 FQNEAQ (reference sequence). V was trimmed by 5 bases and J by 4 bases, leaving 5 bases between them. CDR3 sequence reads: CASSQGTEAFF. CDR3 DNA sequence: TGTGCCAGCAGCCAGGGCACTGAAGCTTTCTTT.